The clone carrying this T cell receptor (beta chain) has only one observation. The CDR3 is 16 amino acids. Germline loops: CDR1 MNHEY, CDR2 SMNVEV (reference sequence). The ends lost 8 bases at V and 2 bases at J; junction bases unmatched: 12. During active infection, Seattle patients enrolled and were then monitored through disease. The source of the sample is a study of blood T cell repertoires in COVID-19. Overall study: Italy, Spain and the United States were the sources of the convalescent and acute COVID-19 samples. The cDNA or gDNA used as material had been derived from T cells, B-cell-depleted T cells, or PBMCs.

In the authors' workflow: Reference gene primer amplification yielded estimated nucleated cell counts. The repertoire was sequenced with immunoSEQ multiplex PCR; TCRdb's copy has only in-frame clones and lacks some. For V, J and clone size, that table is used; D and trimming come from the DNA. The data contain around 280,000 clones, just under 90% of them singletons. The sequence derives from a woman in her twenties or thirties with COVID-19, enrolled during active disease. The chain carries TRBV27 and TRBJ2-7, with 10 nucleotides matching TRBD1. Sequences were obtained from peripheral blood. The CDR3 DNA is TGTGCCAGCGCGAGCGTTCGGGGGACAGGGGCCTACGAGCAGTACTTC. Amino acids: CASASVRGTGAYEQYF.